This record concerns one TCR beta chain sequence. Its antigen is not known. The CDR3 consists of 13 residues. Trimming removed 5 bases at V and 12 bases at J, with 20 bases between. Germline CDR1 MDHEN, CDR2 SYDVKM. The data stem from a study of T cells in Graves' hyperthyroidism and ophthalmopathy. Amplified regions were TCR beta CDR3 sequences from RNA transcripts. With the HTBI primer set, the TCR CDR3 went through a first round of RT-PCR. In TCRdb, the multiplex PCR reads were re-called with MiXCR into one record per CDR3 protein. There are about 290,000 distinct CDR3 sequences in the sample; roughly an eighth occur only once, and 7.9% lies in the top ten. Study-wide findings and caveats: In the analysis, a 13 V-J model separated ophthalmopathy from stable hyperthyroidism.

Uncontrolled infection, other autoimmune disease, pregnancy or lactation excluded patients. This TCR was sampled from a woman in her thirties or forties with Graves' hyperthyroidism. V is TRBV28 and J is TRBJ2-7; D unclear. The sequenced material came from blood. The CDR3, as DNA: TGTGCCAGCAGTCCGCCGATTGTGACTCCGCGGTACTTC. It encodes CASSPPIVTPRYF.